These T cell receptor beta chains were read from a single sample in a study of regulatory T cells in long-lasting Graves disease. A single record per CDR3 protein comes from TCRdb applying MiXCR to the multiplex PCR reads. The sample has about 470,000 distinct CDR3 sequences; roughly 21% are singletons. The material was peripheral blood mononuclear cells (PBMCs), obtained when the disease was refractory, from a patient treated with antithyroid drugs. These TCRs come from a female donor with Graves disease. Both conserved end residues are part of each CDR3. D genes are given only for firm matches.

CDR3 | V | D
CSAYGVSSYEQYF | TRBV20-1 | NA
CASSLNQGFYEQYF | TRBV7-6 | NA
CASSFTGESYEQYF | TRBV13 | TRBD1
CAWSVLEDSPLHF | TRBV30 | NA
CASSQGSGGKDSPLHF | TRBV3-1 | NA
CASSLMGLAEFEEQYF | TRBV7-3 | TRBD2
CASTSVGVDVLTF | TRBV7-9 | NA
CASSVGTTGELFF | TRBV5-1 | NA
CASTEPPNTEAFF | TRBV5-6 | NA
CASKRGSFDEQFF | TRBV19 | NA
CASSLRGSDTEAFF | TRBV5-1 | NA